The T cell receptor (beta chain) under discussion was sequenced for a study of CD4+ T cells in melanoma. V was shortened by 5 bases and J by 4 bases, with 12 bases between the two germline ends. Germline CDR1 is MNHNS and CDR2 is SASEGT. This CDR3 region has 14 residues. About this clone: Its cognate antigen is unknown.

Only in-frame clones appear in the TCRdb table, and some are missing; sequencing was by immunoSEQ multiplex PCR. The table lists 11,000 or so clones, over 60% of them singletons. Study outcomes and limitations: A reported correlation linked neoantigen-specific CD4+ T cells to CD8+, macrophage and B cell function. In melanoma, neoantigen-specific CD4+ T cells reportedly differed in differentiation state.

The clonotype originates from a human donor with melanoma. Sequenced sample: cells from a culture (not recorded whether cultured in vitro). J is TRBJ1-3 and V is TRBV6-1, with D possibly matching TRBD1 (5 bases). This CDR3 reads CASSTDSSGNTIYF. The CDR3 DNA is TGTGCCAGCAGTACTGACAGCTCCGGAAACACCATATATTTT.